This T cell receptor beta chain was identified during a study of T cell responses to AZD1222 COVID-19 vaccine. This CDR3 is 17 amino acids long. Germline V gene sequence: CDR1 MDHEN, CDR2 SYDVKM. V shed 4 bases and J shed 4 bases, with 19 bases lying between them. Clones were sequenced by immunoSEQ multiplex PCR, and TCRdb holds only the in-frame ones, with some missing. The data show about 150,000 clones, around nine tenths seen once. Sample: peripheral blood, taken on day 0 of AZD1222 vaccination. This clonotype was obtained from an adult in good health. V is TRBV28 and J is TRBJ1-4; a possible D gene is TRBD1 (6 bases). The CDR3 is CASSSPRQVGSNEKLFF. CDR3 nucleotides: TGTGCCAGCAGTTCCCCCAGACAGGTTGGGAGTAATGAAAAACTGTTTTTT.